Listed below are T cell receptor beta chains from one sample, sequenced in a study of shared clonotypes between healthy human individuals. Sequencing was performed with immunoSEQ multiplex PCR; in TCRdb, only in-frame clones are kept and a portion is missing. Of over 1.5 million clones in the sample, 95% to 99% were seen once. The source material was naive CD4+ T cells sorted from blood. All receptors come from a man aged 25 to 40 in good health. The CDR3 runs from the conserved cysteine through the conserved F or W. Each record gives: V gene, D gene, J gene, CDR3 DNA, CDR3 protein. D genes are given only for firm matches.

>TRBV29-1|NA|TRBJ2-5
TGCAGCGTTTACGGAACCGAAGAGACCCAGTACTTC
CSVYGTEETQYF
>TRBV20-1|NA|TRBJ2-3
TGCAGTGCCGCGAGGACAGATACGCAGTATTTT
CSAARTDTQYF
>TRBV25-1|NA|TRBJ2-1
TGTGCCAGCACTGCCCAACTGAACGATGAGCAGTTCTTC
CASTAQLNDEQFF
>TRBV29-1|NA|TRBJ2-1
TGCAGCGTTGGGGGCCGCATAAGCTCCTACAATGAGCAGTTCTTC
CSVGGRISSYNEQFF
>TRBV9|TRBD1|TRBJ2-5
TGTGCCAGCAGCCCCCATGGACAGGGGGCCTCAGAGACCCAGTACTTC
CASSPHGQGASETQYF
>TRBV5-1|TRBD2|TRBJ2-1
TGCGCCAGCAGCTTGGGTCTGCGGCCGGGAGGGCACAATGAGCAGTTCTTC
CASSLGLRPGGHNEQFF
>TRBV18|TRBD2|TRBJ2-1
TGTGCCAGCACCCGACTAGCGGGAGGGGGGTACAATGAGCAGTTCTTC
CASTRLAGGGYNEQFF
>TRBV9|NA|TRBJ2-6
TGTGCCAGCAGCCGTACAGGATCTGGGGCCAACGTCCTGACTTTC
CASSRTGSGANVLTF
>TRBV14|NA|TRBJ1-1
TGTGCCAGCAGCCAAGAAACCCGGGGGAACACTGAAGCTTTCTTT
CASSQETRGNTEAFF
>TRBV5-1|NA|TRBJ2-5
TGCGCCAGCAGCTTGGCCGGAGAGACCCAGTACTTC
CASSLAGETQYF
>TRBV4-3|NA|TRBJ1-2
TGCGCCAGCAGCCAAGAACTGATCAACTATGGCTACACCTTC
CASSQELINYGYTF
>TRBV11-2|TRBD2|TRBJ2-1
TGTGCCAGCAGCTCGCTAGCGGGAGTACATAATGAGCAGTTCTTC
CASSSLAGVHNEQFF
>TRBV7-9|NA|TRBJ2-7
TGTGCCAGCAGCTTAGGTGGCGCGGGGGAGCAGTACTTC
CASSLGGAGEQYF
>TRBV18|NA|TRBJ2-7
TGTGCCAGCTCACCCCCCGGGACCCAAAGAGCCTACGAGCAGTACTTC
CASSPPGTQRAYEQYF
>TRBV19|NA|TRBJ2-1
TGTGCCAGTAGTAGGGTGGCAGGGATTTCGAATGAGCAGTTCTTC
CASSRVAGISNEQFF
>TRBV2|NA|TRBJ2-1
TGTGCCAGCAGTGGCGAGCAGACGGATGAGCAGTTCTTC
CASSGEQTDEQFF